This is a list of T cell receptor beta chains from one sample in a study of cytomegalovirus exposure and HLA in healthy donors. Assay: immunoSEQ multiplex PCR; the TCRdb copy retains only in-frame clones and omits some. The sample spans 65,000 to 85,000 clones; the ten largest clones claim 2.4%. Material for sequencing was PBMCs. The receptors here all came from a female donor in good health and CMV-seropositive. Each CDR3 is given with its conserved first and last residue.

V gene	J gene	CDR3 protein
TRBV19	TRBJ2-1	CASSIRRDRGGHEQFF
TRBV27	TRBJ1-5	CASSLGRRGAQHF
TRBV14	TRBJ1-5	CASSQGGGANQPQHF
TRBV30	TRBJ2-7	CAWSALGGIVGVEQYF
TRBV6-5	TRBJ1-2	CASRPKSTGSNGYTF
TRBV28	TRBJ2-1	CASTGGGYNEQFF
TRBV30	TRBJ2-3	CAWSGLAGAISGTDTQYF
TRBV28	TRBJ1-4	CASRLTGGNEKLFF
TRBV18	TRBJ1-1	CASSPYSALDTEAFF
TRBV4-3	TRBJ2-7	CASSPSPGSYEQYF
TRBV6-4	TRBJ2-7	CASSRDSSSYEQYF
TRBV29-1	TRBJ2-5	CSVRTGTGYQETQYF
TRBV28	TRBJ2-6	CASSLGANVLTF
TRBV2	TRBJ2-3	CASGPGGGRADTQYF
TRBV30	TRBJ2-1	CAWRKPAGPYNEQFF
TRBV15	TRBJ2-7	CATSPKRSQGPYEQYF
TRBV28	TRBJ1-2	CASRSGGAYGYTF
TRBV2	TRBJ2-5	CASKELGEETQYF
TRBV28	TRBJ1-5	CASGVYGTGGVRNQPQHF
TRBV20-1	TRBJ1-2	CSARVGGGYTF
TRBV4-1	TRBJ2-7	CASSQVKAEFYEQYF
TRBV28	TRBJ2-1	CASAAGKPYNEQFF
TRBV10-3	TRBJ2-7	CAVAPGKIFYEQYF
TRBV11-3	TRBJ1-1	CASRSRQGGAFF
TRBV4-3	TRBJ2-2	CASSQSQGGRFTGELFF
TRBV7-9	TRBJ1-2	CASSLSVEGGYTF
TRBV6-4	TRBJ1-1	CASSVGGEDTEAFF
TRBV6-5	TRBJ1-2	CASSPTRQGYYGYTF
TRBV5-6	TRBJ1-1	CASSLTGFNTEAFF
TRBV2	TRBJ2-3	CASRGGTSGSGTDTQYF
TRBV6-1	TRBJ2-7	CASSEGPGIYEQYF
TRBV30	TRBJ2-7	CAWSVGADYEQYF
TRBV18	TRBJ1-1	CASSPVQGSEAFF
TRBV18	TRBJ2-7	CASSPSVGAQYEQYF
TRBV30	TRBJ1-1	CAWNAQVPDTEAFF
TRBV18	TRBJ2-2	CASSPPGPGGPGELFF
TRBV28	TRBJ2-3	CASSLLTDTQYF
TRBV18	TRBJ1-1	CASSPGDLGAGTEAFF
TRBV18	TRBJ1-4	CASSPPTGTHNEKLFF
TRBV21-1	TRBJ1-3	CASSKGRGGGDGNTIYF
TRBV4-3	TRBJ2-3	CASSQRAGLTDTQYF
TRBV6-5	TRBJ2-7	CASSSQPPTGYEQYF
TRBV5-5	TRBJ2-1	CASSSTGLADRYNEQFF